This is a list of T cell receptor beta chains from one sample in a study of Ad26.COV2.S vaccination and SARS-CoV-2 variants. The protocol was immunoSEQ multiplex PCR, while the TCRdb copy is restricted to in-frame clones and leaves out a portion. This sample has roughly 250,000 clones; around 85% occur once, and the top ten carry roughly 3%. The source was peripheral blood, collected in a trial of Ad26.COV2.S vaccine versus placebo. The receptors shown here come from a person aged 18-65 years who received the Ad26.COV2.S COVID-19 vaccine or a placebo. Each CDR3 is given with its conserved first and last residue. The D gene is left open where the match is weak. Clone size appears in some rows only: once, few, many, or a class for an expanded clone.

J,D,size,V,DNA,CDR3
TRBJ1-5,-,-,TRBV11-2,TGTGCCAGCAGCTTAGCCTCAGGGCGAGGTCAGCCCCAGCATTTT,CASSLASGRGQPQHF
TRBJ2-1,-,-,TRBV5-1,TGCGCCAGCAGCTTGCAAGGGTTTGAGCAGTTCTTC,CASSLQGFEQFF
TRBJ2-1,-,-,TRBV5-1,TGCGCCAGCACCGTTCTTGGGGTCGATGGTGAGCAGTTCTTC,CASTVLGVDGEQFF
TRBJ2-5,-,-,TRBV7-8,TGTGCCAGCAGCCCCTTGAGGGAGACCCAGTACTTC,CASSPLRETQYF
TRBJ1-5,-,few,TRBV27,TGTGCCAGCAGTAAGACAGGTAGCAATCAGCCCCAGCATTTT,CASSKTGSNQPQHF
TRBJ2-5,-,once,TRBV5-6,TGTGCCAGCAGCTTGATCCAAGAGACCCAGTACTTC,CASSLIQETQYF
TRBJ1-3,-,-,TRBV6-2/TRBV6-3,TGTGCCAGCAGTTACGCCGGGGAGGAATACACCATATATTTT,CASSYAGEEYTIYF
TRBJ2-2,TRBD1,-,TRBV30,TGTGCCTGGAGTCGGGGGAGGACAGGGGGCGACACCGGGGAGCTGTTTTTT,CAWSRGRTGGDTGELFF
TRBJ1-1,-,-,TRBV2,TGTGCCAGCAGTGAAGGGCCACTCTTT,CASSEGPLF
TRBJ2-3,TRBD2,-,TRBV12-3/TRBV12-4,TGTGCCAGCAGCCCCGGACTAGCAGCACAGTATTTT,CASSPGLAAQYF
TRBJ2-3,TRBD2,once,TRBV5-1,TGCGCCAGCAGCCTGGGAGGGAGCACAGATACGCAGTATTTT,CASSLGGSTDTQYF
TRBJ1-1,-,-,TRBV10-3,TGTGCCATCAGTGACGCAACAAACACTGAAGCTTTCTTT,CAISDATNTEAFF
TRBJ2-1,TRBD2,-,TRBV4-1,TGCGCCAGCAGCCAAGTACGGGGGGGGCTTAATGAGCAGTTCTTC,CASSQVRGGLNEQFF
TRBJ1-1,TRBD1,-,TRBV4-1,TGCGCCAGCAGCAAAGGGACAGGGGGTAACACTGAAGCTTTCTTT,CASSKGTGGNTEAFF
TRBJ2-1,TRBD2,once,TRBV12-3/TRBV12-4,TGTGCCAGCAGTCTCCCGGGGGGGGAGTTCTTC,CASSLPGGEFF
TRBJ2-1,-,-,TRBV6-5,TGTGCCAGCAGTCAACCTTTGGACGGATTCCATGAGCAGTTCTTC,CASSQPLDGFHEQFF
TRBJ2-2,TRBD2,-,TRBV5-1,TGCGCCAGCACCTGGACTAGCGGGAGCCCGAACACCGGGGAGCTGTTTTTT,CASTWTSGSPNTGELFF
TRBJ1-5,-,-,TRBV19,TGTGCCAGTAGTATCGACAGAAACAATCAGCCCCAGCATTTT,CASSIDRNNQPQHF
TRBJ2-7,-,once,TRBV11-2,TGTGCCAGCAGCTTAGTAGATACGGGCTACGAGCAGTACTTC,CASSLVDTGYEQYF
TRBJ2-1,-,-,TRBV6-4,TGTGCCAGCAGTGACTCGAGTAGATCGGTTGAGCAGTTCTTC,CASSDSSRSVEQFF
TRBJ1-1,-,-,TRBV6-2/TRBV6-3,TGTGCCAGCAGTTACTCGAGGCGCCCTTTCTTT,CASSYSRRPFF
TRBJ2-5,-,-,TRBV7-8,TGTGCCAGCAGCCTCCAAGAGACCCAGTACTTC,CASSLQETQYF
TRBJ2-5,TRBD1,-,TRBV4-1,TGCGCCAGCAGCCAAGATGGACAGGGGCGCAGGGAGACCCAGTACTTC,CASSQDGQGRRETQYF
TRBJ1-6,-,-,TRBV4-1,TGCGCCAGCAGCCAAGAAGTGGTTTATGGATATTCACCCCTCCACTTT,CASSQEVVYGYSPLHF
TRBJ2-3,-,-,TRBV19,TGTGCCAGTAGTCCCCGGTGGGGCGGAGATACGCAGTATTTT,CASSPRWGGDTQYF
TRBJ1-1,-,-,TRBV14,TGTGCCAGCAGCCAAGCGCATATGGCAGGACGGAACACTGAAGCTTTCTTT,CASSQAHMAGRNTEAFF
TRBJ1-5,-,many,TRBV24-1,TGTGCCACCGCTTCGGGGACTCTAAATCAGCCCCAGCATTTT,CATASGTLNQPQHF
TRBJ2-5,TRBD1,-,TRBV11-2,TGTGCCAGCAGCTTAATGGCAGGGGGCCAGGAGACCCAGTACTTC,CASSLMAGGQETQYF
TRBJ2-6,TRBD1,-,TRBV30,TGTGCCTGGAGTGTAGTGGGACAGGGGCCATCCGGGGCCAACGTCCTGACTTTC,CAWSVVGQGPSGANVLTF
TRBJ2-7,-,-,TRBV6-1,TGTGCCAGCAGTGATACAGGCTCCTACGAGCAGTACTTC,CASSDTGSYEQYF
TRBJ1-1,-,-,TRBV7-2,TGTGCCAGCAGCTTAGGTGGGTCGGGGAATGCGGCTTTCTTT,CASSLGGSGNAAFF